The entry below gives a single T cell receptor beta chain sequence along with its context. Its target is not known. Cultured CD4+ T-cell DNA underwent Oncomine TCR Beta short-read sequencing. Each CDR3 protein is one row after TCRdb ran MiXCR on the PCR reads. The sample lists around 19,000 distinct CDR3 sequences, 50% to 65% seen once, with around 5.9% in the top ten. Specified treatment: approximately 9-day PBMC culture with coronavirus spike peptide pools or control peptides (ViraFEST assay). These data belong to a study of vaccination and CD4 T cells after COVID-19. Overall study: Convalescent patients, SARS-CoV-2 positive by nasal swab PCR, comprised nine mild cases and one severe case. Spike peptides, overlapping and drawn from SARS-CoV-2, HCoV-NL63, HCoV-OC43 and HCoV-229E, were used to stimulate cells.

Broader study findings: Median reactive clonotypes, those recognizing SARS-CoV-2, rose from 21 to 38, not significantly.

The TCR sequence derives from a human donor who had recovered from COVID-19. The sequenced sample was CD4+ T cells from blood, cultured in vitro.

CDR3 DNA: TGTGCCAGCAGCATTTGGACCCCGGAGGGCTACACCTTC. Protein product: CASSIWTPEGYTF. The rearrangement joins TRBV7-8 to TRBJ1-2, with D uncertain. The V gene lost 5 bases and the J gene lost 8 bases, with 15 bases spanning the gap. This CDR3 has 13 amino acids. From germline, CDR1 is SGHVS and CDR2 FQNEAQ.